The text below deals with one T cell receptor beta chain. The data were taken from a study of blood T cell repertoires in COVID-19. Study-level background: Spain, Italy and the United States supplied samples that represented acute and convalescent COVID-19. PBMCs, B-cell-depleted T cells, or T cells were the source of the cDNA or gDNA that made up the material.

Study processing details: Estimates of nucleated cell counts were drawn from the amplification of reference gene primers. Using immunoSEQ multiplex PCR, the repertoire was profiled, and TCRdb retains in-frame clones only, with some absent. V and J calls and clone size are as listed in that table; D and trimming were resolved from the DNA. The sample contains hundreds of thousands of clones, 80% to 90% of which appear only once. This CDR3 has 16 amino acids. V lost 2 bases and J lost 0; bases outside the gene matches: 2. Germline lookup yields CDR1 KGHSH and CDR2 LQKENI. This TCR was sampled from a woman aged 45-59 years with acute or convalescent COVID-19. The chain has TRBV18 and TRBJ1-4, with TRBD1 matching over 8 bases. What was sequenced was peripheral blood. CDR3 amino acids: CASSPWTGSTNEKLFF. CDR3 in DNA: TGTGCCAGCTCACCATGGACAGGGTCAACTAATGAAAAACTGTTTTTT.